This T cell receptor beta chain was sequenced for a study of T cells in localized non-small cell lung cancer. Findings and caveats of the study: Uninvolved adjacent lung showed higher T cell clonality than tumor. Out of the top 100 tumor clones, a median roughly 50 were seen in adjacent lung. A raised T cell density in blood coincided with lengthier overall survival. Sequence data derive from only one tumor region, so heterogeneity remains possible.

A note on this clone: Antigen unknown.

Assay used: immunoSEQ multiplex PCR; TCRdb lists only in-frame clones, some missing. The data hold tens of thousands of clones, with less than 85% observed a single time. V lost 0 bases, J lost 0 bases, and 8 bases lay in between. The CDR3 has 15 residues. The germline V gene encodes CDR1 SGHRS and CDR2 YFSETQ. The material was peripheral blood, obtained before any cancer treatment. This receptor was taken from a female donor aged 60 or older with stage I lung adenocarcinoma. The gene calls are TRBV5-1 and TRBJ2-3, with D unresolved. Here the CDR3 reads CASSLESPSTDTQYF. The DNA for the CDR3 is TGCGCCAGCAGCTTGGAGTCACCTAGCACAGATACGCAGTATTTT.